The present entry profiles one T cell receptor (beta chain) with its context. These data are taken from a study of blood T cell repertoires in COVID-19. Turning to the study itself: The cDNA or gDNA used as material had been derived from T cells, B-cell-depleted T cells, or PBMCs.

Libraries were prepared by immunoSEQ multiplex PCR; TCRdb keeps only in-frame clonotypes and omits some of them. The sample records around 97,000 clones, 84% being singletons. CDR3 length: 13 residues. Trimming stripped 5 bases from V and 2 bases from J, with 10 bases between. The germline V gene has CDR1 SGHTS and CDR2 YDEGEE. What was sequenced was peripheral blood. This TCR derives from a human donor in a cohort sampled during active or convalescent COVID-19. The chain combines TRBV5-8 with TRBJ2-5, with D perhaps TRBD1 (6 bases). The CDR3 loop is CASRTRGQETQYF. CDR3 coding DNA: TGTGCCAGCAGGACAAGGGGGCAAGAGACCCAGTACTTC.